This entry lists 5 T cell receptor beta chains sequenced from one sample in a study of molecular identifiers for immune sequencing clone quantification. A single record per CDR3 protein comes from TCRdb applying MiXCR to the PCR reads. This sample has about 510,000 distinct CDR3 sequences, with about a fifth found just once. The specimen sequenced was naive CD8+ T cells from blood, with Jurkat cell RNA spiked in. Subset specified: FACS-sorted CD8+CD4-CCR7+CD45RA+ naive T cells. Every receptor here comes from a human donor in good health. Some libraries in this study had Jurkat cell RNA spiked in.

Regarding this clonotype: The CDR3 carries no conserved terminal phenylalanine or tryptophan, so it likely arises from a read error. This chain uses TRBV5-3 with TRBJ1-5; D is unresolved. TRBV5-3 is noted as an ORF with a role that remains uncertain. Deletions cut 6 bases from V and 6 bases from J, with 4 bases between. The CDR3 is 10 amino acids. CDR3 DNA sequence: TGTGCCAGAACGACTCAGCCCCAGCATTCT. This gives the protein CARTTQPQHS.

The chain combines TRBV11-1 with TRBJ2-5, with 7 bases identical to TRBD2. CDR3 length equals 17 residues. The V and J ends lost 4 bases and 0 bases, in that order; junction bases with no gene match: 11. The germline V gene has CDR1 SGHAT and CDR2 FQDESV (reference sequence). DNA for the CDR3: TGTGCCAGCAGCTCCACTAGCGCCGGGGGGTACCAAGAGACCCAGTACTTC. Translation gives CASSSTSAGGYQETQYF.

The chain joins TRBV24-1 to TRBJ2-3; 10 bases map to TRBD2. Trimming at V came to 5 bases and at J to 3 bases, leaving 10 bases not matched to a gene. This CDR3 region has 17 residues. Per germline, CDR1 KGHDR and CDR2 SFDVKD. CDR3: CATSGPFSGGTTDTQYF. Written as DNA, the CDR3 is TGTGCCACCAGTGGTCCCTTTAGCGGGGGGACTACAGATACGCAGTATTTT.

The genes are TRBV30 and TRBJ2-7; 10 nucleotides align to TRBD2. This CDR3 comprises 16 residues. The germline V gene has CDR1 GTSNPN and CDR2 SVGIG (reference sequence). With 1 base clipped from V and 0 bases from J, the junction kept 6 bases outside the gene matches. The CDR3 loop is CAWSEPGTSVSYEQYF. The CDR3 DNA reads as TGTGCCTGGAGTGAACCCGGGACTAGCGTCTCCTACGAGCAGTACTTC.

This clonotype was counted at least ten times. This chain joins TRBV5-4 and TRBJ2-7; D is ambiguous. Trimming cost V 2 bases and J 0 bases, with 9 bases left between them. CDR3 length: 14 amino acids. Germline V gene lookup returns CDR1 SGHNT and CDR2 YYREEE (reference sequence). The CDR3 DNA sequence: TGTGCCAGCAGCTTACGATACAGCTCCTACGAGCAGTACTTC. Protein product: CASSLRYSSYEQYF.